This TCR beta chain was captured by sequencing in a study of blood T cell repertoires in COVID-19. The table lists this clone with a few counts. The method was immunoSEQ multiplex PCR; TCRdb's version includes in-frame clones alone and lacks a portion of them. The sample has under 450,000 clones, approximately 86% seen once. Material: peripheral blood. This TCR was sampled from a woman aged 55-70 years with COVID-19, enrolled during active disease.

CDR3 DNA sequence: TGTGCCAGCAGCCCCGGACAGGGGGCGCGCGAGCAGTACTTC. It is translated as CASSPGQGAREQYF. The chain couples TRBV11-3 to TRBJ2-7, with 11 nucleotides matching TRBD1. V lost 5 bases to trimming and J lost 6 bases; unmatched junction nucleotides: 6. Germline V gene lookup returns CDR1 SGHNT and CDR2 YENEEA. CDR3 size: 14 residues.